Sequencing of this TCR beta chain was carried out in a study of monozygotic twins with inflammatory bowel disease (dated by TCRdb to the late 2010s). Regarding the complete study: The full study comprised around 28 monozygotic twin pairs: nine German pairs (four IBD-concordant, five IBD-discordant) and 19 IBD-discordant Danish pairs. Each individual had, on average, about 151 000 unique TCRalpha sequences and 181 000 unique TCRbeta sequences available for analysis. The search for disease-associated traits relied mainly on comparing, within discordant pairs, IBD patients with their genetically identical healthy co-twins.

The library was prepared using 5' RACE. For each TCR library, roughly 3,600 ng of total RNA was used. cDNA was synthesized with SMARTScribe reverse transcriptase in eight separate reactions per sample. During cDNA synthesis, unique molecular identifiers containing a 6-nucleotide sample barcode were introduced by template switching. Amplification of TCRalpha and TCRbeta cDNA involved two nested PCRs of about 15 and 9 cycles, and each PCR was followed by bead purification. Before amplification, cDNA was treated with uracil DNA-glycosylase and purified using the QIAquick PCR purification kit. The second PCR added Illumina TruSeq-compatible adapters along with sample-specific barcodes. TapeStation and Qubit were used to check library quality and concentration, and around 4.5 ng of each library went into the pool. The pooled libraries were sequenced with 2 x 100 bp reads and custom sequencing primers on an Illumina HiSeq2500 single-index Rapid Run. For the original study's pipeline: MiGEC version 1.2.6 was used for UMI-based consensus assembly to correct PCR and sequencing errors. MiXCR version 2.1.1 was used to carry out V(D)J alignment, clonotype assembly and CDR3 extraction. To normalise gene usage, clonotype sharing and MAIT/NKT TCR abundance, the top 1000, 10 000 and 20 000 clonotypes in each sample were analysed. Diversity was computed as the inverse Simpson index with the vegan R package after downsampling to 27 000 UMIs. Paired Mann-Whitney U tests were applied to discordant twin pairs, with Benjamini-Hochberg correction for multiple testing. One entry per CDR3 protein sequence results from the TCRdb reprocessing of the reads, with DNA left out. These V and J calls derive from TCRdb rather than the authors' analysis. The table for this sample lists just over 300,000 distinct CDR3 sequences. 5.6% of the sample belongs to the ten largest clones.

Taken from the germline V gene, the CDR1 and CDR2 loops are MGHDK and SYGVNS. The CDR3, cysteine through phenylalanine, is 16 amino acids long. DNA is not on record. A remark on this clonotype: Its antigen remains unidentified.

From each donor, a roughly 2.5 ml peripheral blood sample was collected into PAXgene tubes and stored at -80 degrees C. Without any T cell sorting, total RNA was extracted from whole blood using the PAXgene blood miRNA kit on an automated QIAcube. Peripheral blood from monozygotic twin pairs concordant or discordant for inflammatory bowel disease was subjected to deep TCRalpha and TCRbeta repertoire profiling with unique molecular barcoding. Smoking habits were recorded for all twin pairs, with individuals classified as current, former or never smokers. Findings and caveats that apply to the study as a whole: TCRbeta repertoire diversity, by inverse Simpson index, was decreased in IBD patients compared with their healthy co-twins. Concordant and discordant twins showed no difference in repertoire similarity, possibly because of limited statistical power. Because patients received different immunosuppressive treatments, the repertoires may have picked up extra background noise and variability between individuals. Compared with healthy twins, IBD patients shared fewer clonotypes with other individuals, and the difference was most pronounced in patients with signs of disease activity. The analysis was unable to tell different T cell subtypes apart. No single strong signal or clonotype linked to IBD turned up in the results, so the idea that one exists was not supported.

This receptor chain uses TRBV25-1 and TRBJ1-5; TCRdb outputs TRBD1, but without DNA this stays unchecked. This sequence originates from a human donor with ulcerative colitis or Crohn's disease, or a healthy co-twin of an affected twin (not recorded which). The material sequenced was blood. The CDR3 region has the sequence CASSESTGTDNQPQHF.